The rows below give T cell receptor beta chains drawn from one sample of a study of immune evolution from preneoplasia to lung adenocarcinoma. Generated by immunoSEQ multiplex PCR, the TCRdb table keeps only in-frame clones and is missing some. The sample lists several thousand clones; roughly four fifths were seen once. Sequenced input: FFPE normal lung tissue adjacent to the tumor. These receptors all stem from a person aged 50-70 years with lung adenocarcinoma. CDR3s include the opening cysteine and the closing phenylalanine or tryptophan. D genes are given only for firm matches. Clone size, where shown, is once, few, many, or a class for clones that have expanded.

>-|TRBV6-5|TRBJ2-7|-
CASSMSAVTSYEQYF
TGTGCCAGCAGTATGTCGGCAGTAACCTCCTACGAGCAGTACTTC
>-|TRBV6-1|TRBJ1-6|-
CASSEIGVGTSPLHF
TGTGCCAGCAGTGAAATTGGGGTTGGAACTTCACCCCTCCACTTT
>-|TRBV5-1|TRBJ2-3|-
CASSFTGSGDTQYF
TGCGCCAGCAGCTTCACAGGGAGCGGCGATACGCAGTATTTT
>-|TRBV11-3|TRBJ2-3|TRBD2
CASSPTSGSDTDTQYF
TGTGCCAGCAGCCCTACTAGCGGGAGTGACACAGATACGCAGTATTTT
>-|TRBV6-5|TRBJ2-7|-
CASRGTGTYEQYF
TGTGCCAGCAGGGGTACAGGGACCTACGAGCAGTACTTC
>-|TRBV29-1|TRBJ2-2|-
CSVRRDTGELFF
TGCAGCGTCCGACGCGACACCGGGGAGCTGTTTTTT
>-|TRBV10-2|TRBJ1-4|-
CASSESSSTEKLFF
TGCGCCAGCAGTGAGTCTAGCTCCACAGAAAAACTGTTTTTT
>-|TRBV18|TRBJ1-4|TRBD1
CASSPPGTANEKLFF
TGTGCCAGCTCACCACCCGGGACAGCTAATGAAAAACTGTTTTTT
>-|TRBV6-6|TRBJ1-4|-
CASSPGLKDEKLFF
TGTGCCAGCAGTCCCGGTTTGAAGGATGAAAAACTGTTTTTT
>-|TRBV7-2|TRBJ2-2|TRBD2
CASSSTSGTGELFF
TGTGCCAGCAGCTCGACTAGCGGCACCGGGGAGCTGTTTTTT
>-|TRBV6-4|TRBJ2-7|-
CANCYEQYF
TGTGCCAACTGCTACGAGCAGTACTTC
>-|TRBV27|TRBJ1-1|TRBD1
CASSLVGGAVPEAFF
TGTGCCAGCAGTTTAGTAGGGGGCGCGGTGCCTGAAGCTTTCTTT
>once|TRBV7-8|TRBJ2-7|-
CASSRVGNYEQYF
TGTGCCAGCAGCCGAGTGGGGAACTACGAGCAGTACTTC
>-|TRBV4-2|TRBJ2-7|TRBD1
CASSLSTSAGTGSSYEQYF
TGTGCCAGCAGCCTCTCGACTTCTGCAGGGACAGGGTCCTCCTACGAGCAGTACTTC
>-|TRBV4-3|TRBJ2-2|-
CASSQDPPSVSGSGELFF
TGCGCCAGCAGCCAAGACCCCCCCTCTGTTAGCGGAAGCGGGGAGCTGTTTTTT
>-|TRBV19|TRBJ2-1|TRBD2
CASSRLAGGPEQFF
TGTGCCAGTAGTCGACTAGCGGGAGGTCCTGAGCAGTTCTTC
>-|TRBV5-4|TRBJ2-1|TRBD2
CASRSQTSGGDNEQFF
TGTGCCAGCAGATCACAGACTAGCGGGGGAGACAATGAGCAGTTCTTC
>-|TRBV29-1|TRBJ2-7|-
CSASGAHEQYF
TGCAGCGCATCAGGTGCCCACGAGCAGTACTTC
>-|TRBV7-2|TRBJ2-5|TRBD2
CASSRGAGGQETQYF
TGTGCCAGCAGCCGGGGGGCGGGAGGCCAAGAGACCCAGTACTTC
>-|TRBV29-1|TRBJ2-1|-
CSVEVYNEQFF
TGCAGCGTTGAAGTATACAATGAGCAGTTCTTC
>few|TRBV6-6|TRBJ1-1|-
CASSYPASRVDTEAFF
TGTGCCAGCAGTTACCCCGCCTCGCGAGTGGACACTGAAGCTTTCTTT
>-|TRBV2|TRBJ2-5|-
CASRIRVGETQYF
TGTGCCAGCAGGATCAGGGTAGGGGAGACCCAGTACTTC
>-|TRBV28|TRBJ2-5|TRBD2
CASRVAGPAGPQYF
TGTGCCAGCAGGGTAGCGGGCCCTGCGGGGCCCCAGTACTTC
>-|TRBV9|TRBJ2-1|TRBD2
CASSVGPSGGAYNEQFF
TGTGCCAGCAGCGTAGGCCCTAGCGGGGGGGCCTACAATGAGCAGTTCTTC
>-|TRBV4-3|TRBJ1-1|-
CASSQDVTGQDTEAFF
TGCGCCAGCAGCCAAGATGTGACCGGGCAGGACACTGAAGCTTTCTTT
>-|TRBV29-1|TRBJ2-7|TRBD1
CSVGTGSYEQYF
TGCAGCGTTGGGACAGGCTCCTACGAGCAGTACTTC
>-|TRBV6-1|TRBJ1-6|-
CASSHRSRNSPLHF
TGTGCCAGCAGCCACAGGAGCCGTAATTCACCCCTCCACTTT
>once|TRBV27|TRBJ2-7|TRBD2
CASSRLAGRHEQYF
TGTGCCAGCAGTAGACTAGCGGGCCGACACGAGCAGTACTTC
>-|TRBV7-9|TRBJ2-6|-
CASSSGAALSGANVLTF
TGTGCCAGCAGCTCTGGGGCAGCCCTCTCTGGGGCCAACGTCCTGACTTTC
>few|TRBV6-5|TRBJ1-1|-
CASSETWNTEAFF
TGTGCCAGCAGCGAGACATGGAACACTGAAGCTTTCTTT
>-|TRBV7-8|TRBJ1-1|-
CASSLEEVENTEAFF
TGTGCCAGCAGCTTAGAAGAGGTTGAGAACACTGAAGCTTTCTTT
>-|TRBV28|TRBJ2-7|-
CASLRSNSYEQYF
TGTGCCAGCCTTAGGTCCAACTCCTACGAGCAGTACTTC
>once|TRBV6-6|TRBJ2-2|-
CASSPAETGELFF
TGTGCCAGCAGCCCCGCCGAGACCGGGGAGCTGTTTTTT
>-|TRBV11-2|TRBJ1-1|-
CASSPQAGRTEAFF
TGTGCCAGCAGCCCCCAGGCAGGCCGAACTGAAGCTTTCTTT
>-|TRBV19|TRBJ2-7|-
CAPKPVLGVSHEQYF
TGTGCCCCAAAGCCCGTGCTCGGTGTTTCCCACGAGCAGTACTTC
>-|TRBV5-1|TRBJ2-6|-
CASSLVGLASGANVLTF
TGCGCCAGCAGCTTGGTCGGGTTGGCCTCTGGGGCCAACGTCCTGACTTTC
>-|TRBV4-1|TRBJ1-3|-
CASSQITGSSGNTIYF
TGCGCCAGCAGCCAAATTACAGGGAGCTCTGGAAACACCATATATTTT
>-|TRBV7-2|TRBJ2-1|-
CASSFWGLDNEQFF
TGTGCCAGCAGCTTTTGGGGTCTCGACAATGAGCAGTTCTTC
>-|TRBV2|TRBJ1-1|TRBD1
CATLGQGAEAFF
TGTGCCACGCTGGGGCAGGGGGCGGAAGCTTTCTTT
>-|TRBV7-2|TRBJ2-1|TRBD2
CASSPVAGGSTRNEQFF
TGTGCCAGCAGCCCAGTAGCGGGGGGCTCAACCCGGAATGAGCAGTTCTTC
>-|TRBV19|TRBJ2-7|TRBD1
CASRDRGTYEQYF
TGTGCCAGCCGGGACAGGGGCACCTACGAGCAGTACTTC
>-|TRBV29-1|TRBJ2-1|TRBD2
CSVPSGGVYNEQFF
TGCAGCGTCCCTAGCGGGGGGGTATACAATGAGCAGTTCTTC
>-|TRBV27|TRBJ2-7|-
CASSLSSRDPSYEQYF
TGTGCCAGCAGTTTATCCTCCCGGGACCCTTCCTACGAGCAGTACTTC
>-|TRBV5-1|TRBJ2-2|TRBD1
CASSSGTGNTGELFF
TGCGCCAGCAGCTCCGGGACAGGTAACACCGGGGAGCTGTTTTTT
>-|TRBV28|TRBJ2-5|TRBD2
CASVSSLAGVGETQYF
TGTGCCAGCGTGTCCAGCCTAGCGGGAGTTGGAGAGACCCAGTACTTC
>few|TRBV10-3|TRBJ1-2|-
CAIMGPHSSSYGYTF
TGTGCCATCATGGGACCGCATTCAAGTTCGTATGGCTACACCTTC
>-|TRBV5-1|TRBJ2-1|TRBD2
CASAPKREAYNEQFF
TGCGCCAGCGCCCCAAAGCGGGAGGCCTACAATGAGCAGTTCTTC
>-|TRBV7-2|TRBJ1-1|-
CASSLAGIGAEAFF
TGTGCCAGCAGCTTAGCGGGAATTGGAGCTGAAGCTTTCTTT